The clone carrying this T cell receptor beta chain occurred a few times. Its specificity is not known. TCRdb analysed the 5' RACE reads with MiXCR anew, one entry per CDR3 protein. The table records 130,000 to 150,000 distinct CDR3 sequences, approximately 21% of them present only once. These data belong to a study of T-cell memory formation after mild COVID-19. General study points: Clones contracting over day 15 to 85 were CD4/CD8 balanced, with later expanders leaning CD4+. Contracting CD4+ clones sat mainly in CM and EM; CD8+ in EMRA.

The CDR3 is 16 amino acids. CDR1 MNHEY and CDR2 SMNVEV come from the germline V gene (reference sequence). V lost 2 bases and J 0 bases, leaving 8 bases between the germline ends. The sample consisted of PBMCs or a T cell subset sorted from them (not recorded which). This sequence joins TRBV27 and TRBJ2-6; no clear D. The TCR originated in an adult woman who had mild COVID-19 (a few samples of this study predate the infection). Cell type and time point are not known. The CDR3 DNA is TGTGCCAGCAGTTTAAGGGCAACCTCTGGGGCCAACGTCCTGACTTTC. Translated, it gives CASSLRATSGANVLTF. Variable domain in full (rest from reference TRBV27 and TRBJ2-6): EAQVTQNPRYLITVTGKKLTVTCSQNMNHEYMSWYRQDPGLGLRQIYYSMNVEVTDKGDVPEGYKVSRKEKRNFPLILESPSPNQTSLYFCASSLRATSGANVLTFGAGSRLTVL.